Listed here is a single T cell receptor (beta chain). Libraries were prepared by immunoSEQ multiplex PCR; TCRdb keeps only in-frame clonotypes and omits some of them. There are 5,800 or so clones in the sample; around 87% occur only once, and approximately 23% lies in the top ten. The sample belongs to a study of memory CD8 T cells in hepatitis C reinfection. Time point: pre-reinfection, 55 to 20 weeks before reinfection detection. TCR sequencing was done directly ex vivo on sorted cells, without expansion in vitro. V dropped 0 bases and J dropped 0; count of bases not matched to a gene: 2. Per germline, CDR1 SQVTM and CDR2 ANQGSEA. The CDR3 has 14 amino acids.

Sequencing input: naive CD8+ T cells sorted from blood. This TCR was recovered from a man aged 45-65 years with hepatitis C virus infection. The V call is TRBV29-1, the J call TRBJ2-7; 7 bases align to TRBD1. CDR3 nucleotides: TGCAGCGTTGAAGATCGGACAGGCTCCTACGAGCAGTACTTC. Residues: CSVEDRTGSYEQYF.